One and the same sample provided the 25 T cell receptor beta chains below, sequenced in a study of CD8+ T cells in alopecia areata. The authors extracted RNA and reverse transcribed it into cDNA as the sequencing template. The data were produced by immunoSEQ multiplex PCR, yet TCRdb's version contains in-frame clones alone and is incomplete. This table has about 180,000 clones, around 49% appearing once. Documented treatment: oral pan-JAK inhibitor, 5-10 mg twice daily. The source material was CD8+ T cells sorted from blood, sampled around week 54, from a patient treated with tofacitinib. The receptors come from a human donor with alopecia areata.

V gene TRBV29-1 combines with J gene TRBJ1-2; no definite D call. CDR1 is SQVTM and CDR2 is ANQGSEA in the germline V gene. Trimming pared 7 bases from V and 5 bases from J, leaving 8 bases between. There are 10 residues in the CDR3. The CDR3 DNA reads as TGCAGCGGGGAAGAGTATGGCTACACCTTC. It codes for CSGEEYGYTF.

The V and J genes are TRBV13 and TRBJ1-5, with a tentative D call TRBD1 (5 bases). The CDR3 loop spans 14 amino acids. Germline CDR1 reads PRHDT; CDR2 reads FYEKMQ (reference sequence). V was clipped by 0 bases and J by 6 bases, with 9 bases between them. The chain's CDR3 is CASSLGQAGQPQHF. The CDR3 region has the DNA TGTGCCAGCAGCTTAGGACAGGCGGGTCAGCCCCAGCATTTT.

The V call is TRBV27, the J call TRBJ1-6; 10 bases agree with TRBD1. CDR3 length: 15 residues. The V segment lost 5 bases and the J segment 6 bases; nucleotides outside the gene matches: 4. The V gene's germline CDR1 is MNHEY and CDR2 SMNVEV (reference sequence). This chain's CDR3 is CASSPRTGGNSPLHF. Here the CDR3 DNA reads TGTGCCAGCAGTCCCCGGACAGGGGGTAATTCACCCCTCCACTTT.

The chain joins TRBV30 to TRBJ1-2; no clear D gene. The CDR3 is made up of 10 amino acids. CDR1 is GTSNPN and CDR2 is SVGIG in the germline V gene (reference sequence). V lost 1 base and J lost 7, with 4 bases in between. The CDR3 sequence is CAWSELGYTF. CDR3 DNA: TGTGCCTGGAGTGAGCTTGGCTACACCTTC.

The chain has TRBV30 and TRBJ1-1; 11 bases map to TRBD1. V trimming: 2 bases; J trimming: 10 bases; junction bases outside the gene matches: 9. CDR3 length: 14 residues. Germline loops: CDR1 GTSNPN, CDR2 SVGIG (reference sequence). CDR3 loop: CAWSFGQGALAAFF. As DNA, the CDR3 is TGTGCCTGGAGTTTTGGACAGGGGGCGCTTGCAGCTTTCTTT.

This clone was counted ten times or more. The chain employs TRBV7-3 and TRBJ2-3; 12 nucleotides align to TRBD2. The V gene end was trimmed by 4 bases and the J gene end by 3 bases; junction bases not matched to a gene: 2. The CDR3 spans 15 residues. Germline V gene sequence: CDR1 SGHTA, CDR2 FQGTGA. The CDR3 sequence is CASSSLAGGTDTQYF. CDR3 bases: TGTGCCAGCAGCTCACTAGCGGGGGGAACAGATACGCAGTATTTT.

The genes are TRBV29-1 and TRBJ1-1, with TRBD1 identical over 8 bases. Germline values: CDR1 SQVTM, CDR2 ANQGSEA. The V and J ends lost 7 bases and 3 bases, in that order; junction bases with no gene match: 7. The CDR3 loop spans 13 amino acids. CDR3 in DNA: TGCAGCGCCCGTACAGGGGGGGACACTGAAGCTTTCTTT. The encoded protein is CSARTGGDTEAFF.

V and J are TRBV27 and TRBJ1-2; D may be TRBD1 (5 bases). V was pared by 5 bases and J by 5 bases, with 15 bases between. Germline V CDR1 and CDR2: MNHEY, SMNVEV (reference sequence). CDR3 size: 14 residues. CDR3 sequence reads: CASSVRERGYGYTF. CDR3 DNA sequence: TGTGCCAGCAGTGTCAGGGAGAGAGGGTATGGCTACACCTTC.

The genes are TRBV9 and TRBJ1-6; D perhaps matches TRBD1 (5 bases). V was trimmed by 3 bases and J by 8 bases, leaving 12 bases between them. CDR3 size: 14 residues. The germline V gene encodes CDR1 SGDLS and CDR2 YYNGEE. Here the CDR3 DNA reads TGTGCCAGCAGCGCCCGGGGGGGTTATTCACCCCTCCACTTT. Translated, it gives CASSARGGYSPLHF. The full variable domain, in which reference TRBV9 and TRBJ1-6 provide the parts outside the CDR3, is DSGVTQTPKHLITATGQRVTLRCSPRSGDLSVYWYQQSLDQGLQFLIQYYNGEERAKGNILERFSAQQFPDLHSELNLSSLELGDSALYFCASSARGGYSPLHFGNGTRLTVT.

The CDR3 protein is CASSLDGGTYEQYF. As DNA, the CDR3 is TGTGCCAGCAGCTTAGATGGTGGGACCTACGAGCAGTACTTC. The chain has TRBV13 and TRBJ2-7, with D unclear. V was shortened by 1 base and J by 2 bases, with 9 bases between the two germline ends. The CDR3 is made up of 14 amino acids. Germline V gives CDR1 PRHDT, CDR2 FYEKMQ (reference sequence).

The genes are TRBV29-1 and TRBJ2-1; a weak D match, TRBD1 (5 bases). Deletions cut 4 bases from V and 7 bases from J, with 14 bases between. The CDR3 has 13 amino acids. Looked up from germline, CDR1 is SQVTM and CDR2 is ANQGSEA. The CDR3 DNA sequence: TGCAGCGTTGTAACAGGCCTACGGAATGAGCAGTTCTTC. Translating it yields CSVVTGLRNEQFF.

J is TRBJ2-3 and V is TRBV7-8; tentative D call: TRBD1 (6 bases). V gave up 7 bases and J gave up 2 bases, with 10 bases separating them. The CDR3 runs to 13 residues. Germline CDR1 SGHVS, CDR2 FQNEAQ. The DNA for the CDR3 is TGTGCCAGCAACCCAGGGGCCACAGATACGCAGTATTTT. Protein: CASNPGATDTQYF. The whole variable domain, remainder taken from reference TRBV7-8 and TRBJ2-3, is GAGVSQSPRYKVAKRGQDVALRCDPISGHVSLFWYQQALGQGPEFLTYFQNEAQLDKSGLPSDRFFAERPEGSVSTLKIQRTQQEDSAVYLCASNPGATDTQYFGPGTRLTVL.

The sample holds a few counts of this clone. This chain connects TRBV7-9 to TRBJ1-2; 7 positions match TRBD1. The CDR3 contains 15 residues. The ends lost 2 bases at V and 3 bases at J; junction bases unmatched: 6. In germline, CDR1 is SEHNR, CDR2 FQNEAQ (reference sequence). CDR3 sequence reads: CASSLPSGTDYGYTF. CDR3 coding DNA: TGTGCCAGCAGCTTACCATCCGGGACAGACTATGGCTACACCTTC.

The chain employs TRBV29-1 and TRBJ2-7; 11 nucleotides line up with TRBD2. The germline V gene has CDR1 SQVTM and CDR2 ANQGSEA. Trimming at V came to 2 bases and at J to 1 base, leaving 4 bases not matched to a gene. The CDR3 has 15 amino acids. CDR3 coding DNA: TGCAGCGTTGAAACTAGCGGGGGCTTGTCCTACGAGCAGTACTTC. It yields the protein CSVETSGGLSYEQYF.

The rearrangement uses TRBV18 and TRBJ2-3, with TRBD1 matching 7 bases. The V gene end was trimmed by 2 bases and the J gene end by 3 bases; junction bases not matched to a gene: 2. The CDR3 has 14 residues. In germline, CDR1 is KGHSH, CDR2 LQKENI. The CDR3 DNA reads TGTGCCAGCTCACCAGACAGGGTGACAGATACGCAGTATTTT. This codes for CASSPDRVTDTQYF.

V and J are TRBV5-6 and TRBJ2-5; perhaps TRBD2 as D (6 bases). The germline gives CDR1 SGHDT, CDR2 YYEEEE. Trimming removed 5 bases at V and 4 bases at J, with 12 bases between. The CDR3 has 13 residues. Here the CDR3 reads CASSLGGRETQYF. For the CDR3, the DNA is TGTGCCAGCAGTCTTGGGGGGAGAGAGACCCAGTACTTC.

The chain links TRBV5-1 to TRBJ2-7; no clear D gene. Germline loops: CDR1 SGHRS, CDR2 YFSETQ. V was pared by 0 bases and J by 1 base, with 14 bases between. The CDR3 spans 16 residues. Written as DNA, the CDR3 is TGCGCCAGCAGCTTGGCCAACAGCCGAATTTCCTACGAGCAGTACTTC. Residues: CASSLANSRISYEQYF.

This clone came up a few times. The rearrangement joins TRBV5-6 to TRBJ1-5; maybe TRBD1 (5 bases). CDR3 size: 13 residues. Looked up from germline, CDR1 is SGHDT and CDR2 is YYEEEE. The V end was cut by 2 bases, the J end by 7 bases, with 10 bases between. The DNA of the CDR3 is TGTGCCAGCAGCTTCGGGGGAGGGCAGCCCCAGCATTTT. It translates to CASSFGGGQPQHF. Full variable domain (rest looked up from reference TRBV5-6 and TRBJ1-5): DAGVTQSPTHLIKTRGQQVTLRCSPKSGHDTVSWYQQALGQGPQFIFQYYEEEERQRGNFPDRFSGHQFPNYSSELNVNALLLGDSALYLCASSFGGGQPQHFGDGTRLSIL.

The chain is built from TRBV30 and TRBJ1-2, with 9 bases fitting TRBD1. Trimming took 3 bases from V and 2 from J; bases not matched to a gene: 7. The length of the CDR3 is 15 residues. CDR1 and CDR2 (germline): GTSNPN, SVGIG (reference sequence). The DNA for the CDR3 is TGTGCCTGGAGCCGGACAGGGGCGGGGAACTATGGCTACACCTTC. This encodes CAWSRTGAGNYGYTF.

This clone was found a few times. The chain uses TRBV14 and TRBJ1-6; the D is unclear. Looked up from germline, CDR1 is SGHDN and CDR2 is FVKESK. This CDR3 has 16 amino acids. V was pared by 4 bases and J by 7 bases, with 17 bases between. The CDR3 sequence is CASSLRRPTINSPLHF. Here the CDR3 DNA reads TGTGCCAGCAGCCTACGTCGGCCCACTATCAATTCACCCCTCCACTTT.

J is TRBJ1-6 and V is TRBV27; the D gene is possibly TRBD1 (5 bases). Germline V gives CDR1 MNHEY, CDR2 SMNVEV (reference sequence). There are 14 residues in the CDR3. V lost 0 bases and J lost 9, with 9 bases in between. The CDR3 here is CASSLSQGSSPLHF. DNA of the CDR3: TGTGCCAGCAGTTTATCGCAGGGTAGTTCACCCCTCCACTTT.

Only a few counts were recorded for this clone. V usage is TRBV5-1 and J usage is TRBJ2-7; the match to TRBD2 covers 7 bases. J was trimmed by 1 base and V by 0 bases; bases with no gene match: 4. Germline CDR1 and CDR2: SGHRS and YFSETQ. The CDR3 contains 15 residues. CDR3: CASSLDGGLSYEQYF. In DNA form, the CDR3 reads TGCGCCAGCAGCTTGGATGGGGGACTATCCTACGAGCAGTACTTC.

The genes are TRBV5-1 and TRBJ2-7, with 9 bases fitting TRBD1. The ends lost 1 base at V and 3 bases at J; junction bases unmatched: 5. Germline CDR1 reads SGHRS; CDR2 reads YFSETQ. This CDR3 spans 15 amino acids. In DNA form, the CDR3 reads TGCGCCAGCAGCTTGCGGGGACAGGGAAACTACGAGCAGTACTTC. The encoded protein is CASSLRGQGNYEQYF.

This rearrangement joins TRBV14 to TRBJ2-3; D gene uncertain. The germline V gene has CDR1 SGHDN and CDR2 FVKESK. CDR3 size: 11 residues. Trimming pared 5 bases from V and 6 bases from J, leaving 6 bases between. Here the CDR3 reads CASSYGDTQYF. CDR3 coding DNA: TGTGCCAGCAGCTACGGGGATACGCAGTATTTT.

This clone was seen more than once but under ten times. This sequence joins TRBV5-6 and TRBJ2-3; TRBD2 matches 10 bases. The germline V gene has CDR1 SGHDT and CDR2 YYEEEE. The junction had 12 bases not matched to a gene; V was cut back by 4 bases and J by 1 base. The CDR3 extends over 18 amino acids. CDR3 nucleotide sequence: TGTGCCAGCAGCCCCCAAGGAGCGGGGGGGTTAGGCACAGATACGCAGTATTTT. Translated: CASSPQGAGGLGTDTQYF.